This TCR beta chain was found in a study of T cell responses to AZD1222 COVID-19 vaccine. Whole-study results and caveats: Regions 160-218 and 743-854 held dominance among vaccine-associated CD4 TCRs, which spanned spike.

The germline V gene encodes CDR1 SGHNT and CDR2 YYREEE (reference sequence). V shed 6 bases and J shed 1 base, with 13 bases lying between them. This CDR3 comprises 14 residues. A remark on this clone: Its matching antigen is unknown.

Repertoires were generated with immunoSEQ multiplex PCR, while TCRdb's copy carries only in-frame clones and drops some. The data show 80,000 to 90,000 clones, about 90% seen once. The receptor was isolated from an adult in good health. The sequencing here drew on peripheral blood, taken on day 0 of AZD1222 vaccination. V is TRBV5-4 and J is TRBJ2-5; D not certain. The CDR3 here is CASTYSGRQETQYF. The DNA of the CDR3 is TGTGCCAGCACCTATTCGGGCCGCCAAGAGACCCAGTACTTC.